This TCR beta chain was observed in a study of CD8 T cell repertoires and HIV-1 epitope variants. The data were produced by immunoSEQ multiplex PCR, yet TCRdb's version contains in-frame clones alone and is incomplete. The sample consists of about 95,000 clones, over 70% of them appearing once. V shed 4 bases, J shed 6 bases, and the junction held 11 bases outside the gene matches. CDR1 is MNHNS, CDR2 SASEGT, per germline. The CDR3 totals 16 residues. The chain carries TRBV6-1 and TRBJ2-5, with 10 positions matching TRBD2. The TCR sequence derives from a male donor with HIV. Sequenced input: uncultured baseline CD8+ T cells from peripheral blood mononuclear cells (PBMCs). The CDR3: CASSVIERGGGKTQYF. Here the CDR3 DNA reads TGTGCCAGCAGTGTAATAGAGCGGGGGGGCGGGAAGACCCAGTACTTC.